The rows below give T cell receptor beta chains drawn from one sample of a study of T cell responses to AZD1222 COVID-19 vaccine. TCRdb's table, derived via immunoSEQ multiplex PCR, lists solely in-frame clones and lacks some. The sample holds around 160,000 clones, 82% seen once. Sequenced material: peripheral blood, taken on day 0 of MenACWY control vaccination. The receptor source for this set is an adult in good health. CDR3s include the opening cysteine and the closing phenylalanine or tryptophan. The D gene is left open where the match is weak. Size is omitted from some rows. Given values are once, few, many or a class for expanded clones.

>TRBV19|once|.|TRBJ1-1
TGTGCCAGTAGTAGGACATCCATGAACACTGAAGCTTTCTTT
CASSRTSMNTEAFF
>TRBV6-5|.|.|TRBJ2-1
TGTGCCAGCAGTTACGCGGGACTTAGGAATGAGCAGTTCTTC
CASSYAGLRNEQFF
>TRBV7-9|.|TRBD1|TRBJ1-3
TGTGCCAGCAGCTTAGGACAGGGGACCCCCCTCTCTGGAAACACCATATATTTT
CASSLGQGTPLSGNTIYF
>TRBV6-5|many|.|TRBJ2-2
TGTGCCAGCAGTTACTCCATGGGGGAGAACACCGGGGAGCTGTTTTTT
CASSYSMGENTGELFF
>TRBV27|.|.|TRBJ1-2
TGTGCCACTCGCAAAAGAGACGAAGATGGCTACACCTTC
CATRKRDEDGYTF
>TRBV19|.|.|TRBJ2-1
TGTGCCAGTAGTATTATTGTAGAACATCACAATGAGCAGTTCTTC
CASSIIVEHHNEQFF
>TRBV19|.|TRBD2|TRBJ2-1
TGTGCCAGTAGTATAGTAGCGGGACTAGACGGGAATGAGCAGTTCTTC
CASSIVAGLDGNEQFF
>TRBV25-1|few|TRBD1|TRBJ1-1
TGTGCCAGCAGTGCGACCTACAGGGGGAGGACTGAAGCTTTCTTT
CASSATYRGRTEAFF
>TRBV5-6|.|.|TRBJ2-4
TGTGCCAGCAGTCGCAAAGGAGGGGCGAGGGGAAACATTCAGTACTTC
CASSRKGGARGNIQYF
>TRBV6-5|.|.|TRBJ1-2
TGTGCCAGCAGGTTCGCAGGAGCTAACTATGGCTACACCTTC
CASRFAGANYGYTF
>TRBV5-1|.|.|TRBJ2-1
TGCGCCAGCAGCCCCCGGGGCCAATCGGATGAGCAGTTCTTC
CASSPRGQSDEQFF
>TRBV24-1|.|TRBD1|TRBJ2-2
TGTGCCACCAGACAGGGGGCGTCCGGGGAGCTGTTTTTT
CATRQGASGELFF
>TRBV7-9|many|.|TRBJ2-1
TGTGCCAGCAGCTTGACTCGCGGAGGGGGTGAGCAGTTCTTC
CASSLTRGGGEQFF
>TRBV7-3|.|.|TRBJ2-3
TGTGCCAGCAGCTCCCGACAGGGAGGTACGCAGTATTTT
CASSSRQGGTQYF
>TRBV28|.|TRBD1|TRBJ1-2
TGTGCCAGCATAACCGACTTTGGACAGGGTGGGGACACCTTC
CASITDFGQGGDTF
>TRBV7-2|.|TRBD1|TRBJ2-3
TGTGCCAGCAGCTTGTTGCGGACAGGGGCGGGTACAGATACGCAGTATTTT
CASSLLRTGAGTDTQYF
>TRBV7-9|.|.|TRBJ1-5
TGTGCCAGCAGCTTAGGCGTTGGGACATCCAATCAGCCCCAGCATTTT
CASSLGVGTSNQPQHF
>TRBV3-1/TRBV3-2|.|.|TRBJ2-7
TGTGCCAGCAGCCAAGGGGGCCGGGGGTCCTACGAGCAGTACTTC
CASSQGGRGSYEQYF
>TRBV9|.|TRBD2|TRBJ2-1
TGTGCCAGCAGCGTAAGCGGGGGGTGGAACAATGAGCAGTTCTTC
CASSVSGGWNNEQFF
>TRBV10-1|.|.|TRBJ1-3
TGCGCCAGCAGTGAGTCTACGGGTCCATCTGGAAACACCATATATTTT
CASSESTGPSGNTIYF
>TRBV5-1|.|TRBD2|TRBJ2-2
TGCGCCAGCAGCAGGGTAGCGGGAGACACCGGGGAGCTGTTTTTT
CASSRVAGDTGELFF
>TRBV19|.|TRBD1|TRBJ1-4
TGTGCCAGTAGTGGACAGGGAATTAATGAAAAACTGTTTTTT
CASSGQGINEKLFF
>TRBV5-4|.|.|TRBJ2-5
TGTGCCAGCAGCTTGGCGGCGTCGGTGAGGGAGACCCAGTACTTC
CASSLAASVRETQYF
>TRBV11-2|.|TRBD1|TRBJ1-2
TGTGCCAGCAGCTCAGGGACAGGGAACTATGGCTACACCTTC
CASSSGTGNYGYTF
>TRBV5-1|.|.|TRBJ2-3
TGCGCCAGCAGACTTGGGGTGGGAGTGTCAGGGCAAGATACGCAGTATTTT
CASRLGVGVSGQDTQYF
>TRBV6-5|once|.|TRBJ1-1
TGTGCCAGCAGTAGCATGAACACTGAAGCTTTCTTT
CASSSMNTEAFF
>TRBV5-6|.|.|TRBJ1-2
TGTGCCAGCAGCTTGGGACAGAACTATGGCTACACCTTC
CASSLGQNYGYTF
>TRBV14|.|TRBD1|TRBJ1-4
TGTGCCAGCAGCCAAGGGGACAGAGAGTACTTCGACGAAAAACTGTTTTTT
CASSQGDREYFDEKLFF
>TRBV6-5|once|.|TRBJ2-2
TGTGCCAGCAGTTCGGAGTTCACCGGGGAGCTGTTTTTT
CASSSEFTGELFF
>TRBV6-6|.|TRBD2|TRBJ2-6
TGTGCCAGCAGTCCCAACGGGGGGATCTCTGGGGCCAACGTCCTGACTTTC
CASSPNGGISGANVLTF
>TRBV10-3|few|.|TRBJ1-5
TGTGCCATCAGTGAGGGGGTGAGCAATCAGCCCCAGCATTTT
CAISEGVSNQPQHF
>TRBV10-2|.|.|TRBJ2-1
TGCGCCAGCAGAAGTGCGAATGAGCAGTTCTTC
CASRSANEQFF
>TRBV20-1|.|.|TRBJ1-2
TGCAGTGCCCGGGCCCCGGGTGGCTACACCTTC
CSARAPGGYTF
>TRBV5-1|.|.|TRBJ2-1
TGCGCCAGCAGCTTGGGGCAGGGCAATGAGCAGTTCTTC
CASSLGQGNEQFF
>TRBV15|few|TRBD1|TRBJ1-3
TGTGCCACCAGCAGAGGGGGACAGGGGTCGAACACCATATATTTT
CATSRGGQGSNTIYF
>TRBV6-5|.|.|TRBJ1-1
TGTGCCAGCACTTCAACCGGGACTGGCACTGAAGCTTTCTTT
CASTSTGTGTEAFF
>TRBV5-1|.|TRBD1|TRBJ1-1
TGCGCCAGCAGCGGGGACAGTAACCCGTTCCGGGCTTTCTTT
CASSGDSNPFRAFF
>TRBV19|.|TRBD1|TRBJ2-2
TGTGCCAGTAGTAGGCCGGGACAGATAAACACCGGGGAGCTGTTTTTT
CASSRPGQINTGELFF
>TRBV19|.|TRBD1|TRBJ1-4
TGTGCCAGTAGGACAGGGGGCGCGAGACGAAATGAAAAACTGTTTTTT
CASRTGGARRNEKLFF
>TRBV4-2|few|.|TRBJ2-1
TGTGCCAGCAGCCAAGATATCAGGGGCAATGAGCAGTTCTTC
CASSQDIRGNEQFF
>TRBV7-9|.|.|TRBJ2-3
TGTGCCAGCAGCTTAGGGGCCCTTACGGCAGATACGCAGTATTTT
CASSLGALTADTQYF
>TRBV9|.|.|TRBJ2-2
TGTGCCAGCAGCGTACGGGCGAACACCGGGGAGCTGTTTTTT
CASSVRANTGELFF
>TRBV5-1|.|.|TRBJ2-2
TGCGCCAGCAGCTTGGGGACACTCAACACCGGGGAGCTGTTTTTT
CASSLGTLNTGELFF
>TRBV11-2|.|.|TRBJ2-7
TGTGCCAGCAGCAACCTCAAGGACAGAAGCTACGAGCAGTACTTC
CASSNLKDRSYEQYF
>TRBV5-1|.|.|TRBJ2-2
TGCGCCAGCAGTCGGACAAGCGGGCAGAACACCGGGGAGCTGTTTTTT
CASSRTSGQNTGELFF
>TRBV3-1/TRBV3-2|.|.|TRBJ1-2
TGTGCCAGCAGCCAAGGGGGGGTGCAGGGGAACTATGGCTACACCTTC
CASSQGGVQGNYGYTF
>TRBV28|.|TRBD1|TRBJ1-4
TGTGCCAGCAGTTCTCAAGGACAGGGGAGGGGAAATGAAAAACTGTTTTTT
CASSSQGQGRGNEKLFF
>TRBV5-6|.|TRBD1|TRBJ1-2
TGTGCCAGCAGCCCGGGGACAGGGCCTTGGGGCTACACCTTC
CASSPGTGPWGYTF
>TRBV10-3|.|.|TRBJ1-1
TGTGCCATCAGTGAGTCGGAGGGGGAGATGAACACTGAAGCTTTCTTT
CAISESEGEMNTEAFF
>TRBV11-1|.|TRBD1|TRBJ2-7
TGTGCCAGCAGCTATCCGGGACAGGGGCCCGAGCAGTACTTC
CASSYPGQGPEQYF
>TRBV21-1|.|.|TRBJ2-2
TGTGCCAGCAGCACCAGGGACAGCAGCCTAGCGTCCACCGGGGAGCTGTTTTTT
CASSTRDSSLASTGELFF
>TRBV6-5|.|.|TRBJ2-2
TGTGCCAGCAGATTCCGGGGGCGTCCCGGGGAGCTGTTTTTT
CASRFRGRPGELFF
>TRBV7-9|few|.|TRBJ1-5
TGTGCCAGCAGCTTGGGGGGATATAGCAATCAGCCCCAGCATTTT
CASSLGGYSNQPQHF
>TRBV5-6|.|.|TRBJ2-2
TGTGCCAGCAGCTTGCGGCAGACCGGGGAGCTGTTTTTT
CASSLRQTGELFF
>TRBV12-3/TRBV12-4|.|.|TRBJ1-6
TGTGCCAGCAGTTCGTTCCTACAATCACCCCTCCACTTT
CASSSFLQSPLHF
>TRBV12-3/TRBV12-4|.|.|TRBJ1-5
TGTGCCTCCGGGGGGGATACTCAGCCCCAGCATTTT
CASGGDTQPQHF
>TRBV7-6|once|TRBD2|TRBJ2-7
TGTGCCAGCAGCATCTCCCTGACTAGCGGGGGTTACGAGCAGTACTTC
CASSISLTSGGYEQYF